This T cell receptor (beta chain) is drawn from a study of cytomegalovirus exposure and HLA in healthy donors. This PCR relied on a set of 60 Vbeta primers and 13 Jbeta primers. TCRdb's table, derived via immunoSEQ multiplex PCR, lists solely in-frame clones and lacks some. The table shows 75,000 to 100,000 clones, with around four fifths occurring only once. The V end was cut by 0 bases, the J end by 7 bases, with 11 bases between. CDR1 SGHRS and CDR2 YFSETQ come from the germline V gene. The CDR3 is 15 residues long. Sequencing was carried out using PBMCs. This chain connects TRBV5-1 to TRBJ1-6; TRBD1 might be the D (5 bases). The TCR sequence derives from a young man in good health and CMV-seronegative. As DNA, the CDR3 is TGCGCCAGCAGCTTGGGAACAGGCCCAAATTCACCCCTCCACTTT. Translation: CASSLGTGPNSPLHF.